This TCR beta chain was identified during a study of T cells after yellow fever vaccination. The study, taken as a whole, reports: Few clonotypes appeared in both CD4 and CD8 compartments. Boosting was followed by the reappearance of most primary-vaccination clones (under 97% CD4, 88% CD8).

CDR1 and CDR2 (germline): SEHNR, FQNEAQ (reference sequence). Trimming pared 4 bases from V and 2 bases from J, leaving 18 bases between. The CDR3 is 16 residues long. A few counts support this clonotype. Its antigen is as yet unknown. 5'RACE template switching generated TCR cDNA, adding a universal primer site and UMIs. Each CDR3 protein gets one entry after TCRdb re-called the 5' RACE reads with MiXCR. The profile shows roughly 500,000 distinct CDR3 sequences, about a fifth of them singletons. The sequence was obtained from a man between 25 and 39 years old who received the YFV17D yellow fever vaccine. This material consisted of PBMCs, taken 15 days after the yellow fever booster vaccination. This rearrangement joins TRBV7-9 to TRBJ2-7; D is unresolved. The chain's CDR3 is CASSSPIGLAAYEQYF. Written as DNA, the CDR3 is TGTGCCAGCAGCTCACCGATTGGCCTCGCCGCCTACGAGCAGTACTTC.